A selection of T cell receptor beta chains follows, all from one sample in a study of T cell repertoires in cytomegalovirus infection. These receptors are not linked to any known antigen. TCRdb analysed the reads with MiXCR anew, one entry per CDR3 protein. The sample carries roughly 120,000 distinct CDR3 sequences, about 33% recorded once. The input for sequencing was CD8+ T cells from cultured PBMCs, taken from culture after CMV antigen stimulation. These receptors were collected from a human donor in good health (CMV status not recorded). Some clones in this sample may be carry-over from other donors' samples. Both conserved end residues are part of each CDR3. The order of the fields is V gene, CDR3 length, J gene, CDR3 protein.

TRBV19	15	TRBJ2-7	CASSQSGVGAYEQYF
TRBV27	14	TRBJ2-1	CASRGGGRYNEQFF
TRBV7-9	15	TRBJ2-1	CASSPHGTSYNEQFF
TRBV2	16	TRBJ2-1	CASSEGGEEAYNEQFF
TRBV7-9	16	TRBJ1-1	CASSGRSRLMNTEAFF
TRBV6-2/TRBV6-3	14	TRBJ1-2	CASSGQSPLLGYTF
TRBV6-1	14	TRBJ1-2	CATAASSTGNGYTF
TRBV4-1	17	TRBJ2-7	CASSHYPTGIGSYEQYF
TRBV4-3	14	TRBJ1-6	CASSRQQRNSPLHF
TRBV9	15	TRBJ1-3	CASSGGGQSGNTIYF
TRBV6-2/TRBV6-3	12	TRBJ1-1	CASSTGYTEAFF
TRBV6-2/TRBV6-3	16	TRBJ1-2	CASSPTRGEYGYGYTF
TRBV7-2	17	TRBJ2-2	CASSSARGSVNTGELFF
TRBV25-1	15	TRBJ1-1	CASSEYGGASTEAFF
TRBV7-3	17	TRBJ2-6	CASSLSGGSSGANVLTF
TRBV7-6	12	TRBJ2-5	CASSTAWETQYF
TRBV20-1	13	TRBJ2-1	CSALDRDYNEQFF
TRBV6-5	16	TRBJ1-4	CASKFREGSGNEKLFF
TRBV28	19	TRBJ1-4	CASSQINVLQGPTNEKLFF
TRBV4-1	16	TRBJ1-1	CASSQANTQGAAEAFF
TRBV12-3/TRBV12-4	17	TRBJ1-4	CASSLAQGGQGVEKLFF
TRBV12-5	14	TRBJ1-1	CASAGRDTYTEAFF
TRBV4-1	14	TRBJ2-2	CASSQGRDTGELFF
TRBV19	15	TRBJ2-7	CASSPSSRTGYEQYF
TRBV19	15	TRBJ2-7	CASSMTSGGPYEQYF
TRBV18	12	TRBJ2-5	CASSPPTETQYF
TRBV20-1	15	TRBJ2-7	CSASSDSGEFYEQYF
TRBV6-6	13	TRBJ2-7	CASRNENSYEQYF
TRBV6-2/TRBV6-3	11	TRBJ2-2	CASSYGGELFF
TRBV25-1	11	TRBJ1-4	CASSDSEKLFF
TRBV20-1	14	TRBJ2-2	CSARDRVSTGELFF
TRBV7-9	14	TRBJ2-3	CASSTRTSGVAQYF
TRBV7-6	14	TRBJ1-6	CASSRTGSNSPLHF
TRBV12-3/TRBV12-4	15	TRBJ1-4	CASRSPGATNEKLFF
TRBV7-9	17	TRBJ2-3	CASSSGLWGETTDTQYF
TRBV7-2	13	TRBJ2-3	CASSPFLGGTQYF
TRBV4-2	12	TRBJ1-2	CASSHIDYGYTF
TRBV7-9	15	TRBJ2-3	CASSLSGTQPHFEYF
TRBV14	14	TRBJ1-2	CASSQGVTSYGYTF
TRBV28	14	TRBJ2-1	CASMIGAPYNEQFF
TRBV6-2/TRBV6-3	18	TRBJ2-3	CASSYPETSGGPTDTQYF
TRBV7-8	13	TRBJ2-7	CASSRGETYEQYF
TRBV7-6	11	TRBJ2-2	CASRNTGELFF
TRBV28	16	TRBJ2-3	CASSFSGGLIGDTQYF
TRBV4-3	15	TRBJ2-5	CASSQGTGGQETQYF
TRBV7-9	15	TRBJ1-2	CASSLKGHPRDGYTF
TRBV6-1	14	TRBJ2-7	CASSEWTSAYEQYF
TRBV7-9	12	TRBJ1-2	CASSSTGRGYTF